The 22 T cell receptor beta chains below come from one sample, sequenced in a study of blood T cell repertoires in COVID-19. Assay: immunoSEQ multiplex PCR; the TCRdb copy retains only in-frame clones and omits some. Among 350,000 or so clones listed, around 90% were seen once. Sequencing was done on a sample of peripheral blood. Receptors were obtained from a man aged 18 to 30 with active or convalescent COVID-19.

The CDR3 sequence is CASSLAVSYNEQFF. CDR3 DNA sequence: TGTGCCAGCAGTCTAGCGGTCTCCTACAATGAGCAGTTCTTC. The chain carries TRBV2 and TRBJ2-1; the match to TRBD2 covers 7 bases. Germline trimming cut 5 bases from V and 0 bases from J; bases unmatched to any gene: 1. This CDR3 contains 14 residues. Germline-derived CDR1 and CDR2 are SNHLY and FYNNEI.

CDR3 residues: CASSSEGQIYGYTF. The CDR3 coding sequence is TGTGCCAGCAGCTCCGAGGGACAGATCTATGGCTACACCTTC. This chain links TRBV7-2 with TRBJ1-2; 7 bases are a match to TRBD1. The CDR3 runs to 14 residues. V dropped 4 bases and J dropped 4; count of bases not matched to a gene: 6. Germline V gene sequence: CDR1 SGHTA, CDR2 FQGNSA.

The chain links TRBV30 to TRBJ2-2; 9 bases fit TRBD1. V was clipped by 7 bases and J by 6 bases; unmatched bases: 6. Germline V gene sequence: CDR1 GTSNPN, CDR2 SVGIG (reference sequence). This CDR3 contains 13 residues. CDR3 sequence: CAYYRGHAGELFF. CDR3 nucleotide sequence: TGTGCCTACTACAGGGGGCACGCCGGGGAGCTGTTTTTT.

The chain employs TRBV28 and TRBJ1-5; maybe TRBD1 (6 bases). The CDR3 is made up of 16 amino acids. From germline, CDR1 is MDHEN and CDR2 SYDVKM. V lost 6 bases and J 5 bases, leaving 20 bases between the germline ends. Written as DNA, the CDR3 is TGTGCCAGCAGACCTGGGGGCAGGGTGCTTGATCAGCCCCAGCATTTT. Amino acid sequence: CASRPGGRVLDQPQHF.

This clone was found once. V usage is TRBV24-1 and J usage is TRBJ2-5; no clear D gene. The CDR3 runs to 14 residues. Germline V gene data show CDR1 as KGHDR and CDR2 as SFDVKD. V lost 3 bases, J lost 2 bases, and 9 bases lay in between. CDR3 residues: CATSDRLLQETQYF. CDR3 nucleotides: TGTGCCACCAGTGATCGTCTGTTACAAGAGACCCAGTACTTC.

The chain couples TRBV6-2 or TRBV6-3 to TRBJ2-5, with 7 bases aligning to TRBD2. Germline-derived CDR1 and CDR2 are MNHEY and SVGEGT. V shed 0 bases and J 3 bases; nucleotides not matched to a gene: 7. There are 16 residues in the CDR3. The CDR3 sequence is CASSYSSAAGEETQYF. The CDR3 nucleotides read TGTGCCAGCAGTTACTCCTCCGCGGCGGGAGAAGAGACCCAGTACTTC.

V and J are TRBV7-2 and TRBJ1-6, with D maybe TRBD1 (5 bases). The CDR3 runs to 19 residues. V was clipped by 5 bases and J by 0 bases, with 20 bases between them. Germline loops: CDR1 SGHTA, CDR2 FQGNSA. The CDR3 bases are TGTGCCAGCAGCGATACACCACCCGGGGGGAGCTCCTATAATTCACCCCTCCACTTT. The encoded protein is CASSDTPPGGSSYNSPLHF.

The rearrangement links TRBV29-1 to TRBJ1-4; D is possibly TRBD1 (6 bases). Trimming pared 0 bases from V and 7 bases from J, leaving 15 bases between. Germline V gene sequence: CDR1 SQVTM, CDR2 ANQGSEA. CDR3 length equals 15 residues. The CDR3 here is CSVEDLWGRGEKLFF. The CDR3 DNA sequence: TGCAGCGTTGAAGATCTGTGGGGCAGGGGTGAAAAACTGTTTTTT. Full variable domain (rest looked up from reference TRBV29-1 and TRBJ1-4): SAVISQKPSRDICQRGTSLTIQCQVDSQVTMMFWYRQQPGQSLTLIATANQGSEATYESGFVIDKFPISRPNLTFSTLTVSNMSPEDSSIYLCSVEDLWGRGEKLFFGSGTQLSVL.

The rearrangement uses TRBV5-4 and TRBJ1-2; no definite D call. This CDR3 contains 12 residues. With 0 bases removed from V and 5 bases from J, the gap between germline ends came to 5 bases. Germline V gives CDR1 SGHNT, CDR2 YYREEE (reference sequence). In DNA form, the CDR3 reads TGTGCCAGCAGCTTGGAACAGTATGGCTACACCTTC. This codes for CASSLEQYGYTF.

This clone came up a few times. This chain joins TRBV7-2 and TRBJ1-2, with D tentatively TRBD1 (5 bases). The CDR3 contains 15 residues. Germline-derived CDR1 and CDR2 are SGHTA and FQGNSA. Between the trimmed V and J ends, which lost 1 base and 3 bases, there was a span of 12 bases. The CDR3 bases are TGTGCCAGCAGCTTAGAAGGGGTAGGAGACTATGGCTACACCTTC. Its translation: CASSLEGVGDYGYTF.

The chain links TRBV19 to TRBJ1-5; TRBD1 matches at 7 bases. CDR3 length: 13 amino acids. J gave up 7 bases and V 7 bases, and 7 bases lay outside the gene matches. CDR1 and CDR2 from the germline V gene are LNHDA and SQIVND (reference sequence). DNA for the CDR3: TGTGCCAGTAACGACAGGGTTTCCCAGCCCCAGCATTTT. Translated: CASNDRVSQPQHF.

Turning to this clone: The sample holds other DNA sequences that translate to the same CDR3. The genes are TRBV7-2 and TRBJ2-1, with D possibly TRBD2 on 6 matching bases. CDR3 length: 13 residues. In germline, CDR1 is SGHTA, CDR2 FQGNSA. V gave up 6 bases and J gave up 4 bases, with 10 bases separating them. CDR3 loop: CASSSSGYNEQFF. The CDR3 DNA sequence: TGTGCCAGCAGTTCGAGCGGGTACAATGAGCAGTTCTTC.

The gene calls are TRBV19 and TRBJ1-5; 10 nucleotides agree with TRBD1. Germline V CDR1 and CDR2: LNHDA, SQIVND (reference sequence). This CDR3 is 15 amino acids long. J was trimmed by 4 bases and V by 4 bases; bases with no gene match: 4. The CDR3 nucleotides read TGTGCCAGTAGTACCCCGGGACAGGGGAATCAGCCCCAGCATTTT. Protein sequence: CASSTPGQGNQPQHF.

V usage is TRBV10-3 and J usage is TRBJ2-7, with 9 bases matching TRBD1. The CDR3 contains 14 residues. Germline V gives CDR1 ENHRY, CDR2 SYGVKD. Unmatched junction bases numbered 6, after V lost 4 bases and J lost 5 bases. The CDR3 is CAISGSGQGNEQYF. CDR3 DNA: TGTGCCATCAGTGGATCGGGACAGGGCAACGAGCAGTACTTC.

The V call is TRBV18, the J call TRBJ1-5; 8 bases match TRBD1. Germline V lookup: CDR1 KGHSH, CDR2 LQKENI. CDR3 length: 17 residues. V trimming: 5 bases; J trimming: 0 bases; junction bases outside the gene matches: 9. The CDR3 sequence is CASSSTGERNSNQPQHF. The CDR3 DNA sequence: TGTGCCAGCTCATCGACAGGGGAGCGGAATAGCAATCAGCCCCAGCATTTT.

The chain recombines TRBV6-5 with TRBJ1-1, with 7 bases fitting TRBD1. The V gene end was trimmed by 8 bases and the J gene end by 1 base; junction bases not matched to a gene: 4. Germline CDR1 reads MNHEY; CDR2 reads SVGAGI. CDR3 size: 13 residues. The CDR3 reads CASLGTANTEAFF. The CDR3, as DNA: TGTGCCAGCCTCGGGACAGCGAACACTGAAGCTTTCTTT.

The CDR3 sequence is CASSLRATGGWGEAFF. In DNA form, the CDR3 reads TGTGCCAGCAGCTTGCGGGCGACAGGGGGCTGGGGTGAAGCTTTCTTT. The V gene is TRBV5-6, the J gene TRBJ1-1; 10 nucleotides line up with TRBD1. Per germline, CDR1 SGHDT and CDR2 YYEEEE. The CDR3 runs 16 residues. J gave up 7 bases and V 1 base, and 10 bases lay outside the gene matches.

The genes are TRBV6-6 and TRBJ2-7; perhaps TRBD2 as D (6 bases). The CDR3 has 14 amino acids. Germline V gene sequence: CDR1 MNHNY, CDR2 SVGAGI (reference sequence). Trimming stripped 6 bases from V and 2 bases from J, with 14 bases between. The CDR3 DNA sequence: TGTGCCAGCAGACACCAGGAGGGCCCCTACGAGCAGTACTTC. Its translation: CASRHQEGPYEQYF.

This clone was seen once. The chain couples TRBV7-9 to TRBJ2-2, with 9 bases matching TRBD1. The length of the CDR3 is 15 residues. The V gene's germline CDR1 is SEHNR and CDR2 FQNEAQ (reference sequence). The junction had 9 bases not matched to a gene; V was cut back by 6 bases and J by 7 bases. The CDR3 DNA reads TGTGCCAGCAGGTCCCGGGACAGGGAAGGCGGGGAGCTGTTTTTT. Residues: CASRSRDREGGELFF.

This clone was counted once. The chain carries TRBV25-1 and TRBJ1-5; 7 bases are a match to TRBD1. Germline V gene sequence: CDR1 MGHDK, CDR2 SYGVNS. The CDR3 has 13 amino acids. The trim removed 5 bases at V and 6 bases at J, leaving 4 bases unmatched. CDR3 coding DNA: TGTGCCAGCAGTCAGACAGGGACTCAGCCCCAGCATTTT. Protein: CASSQTGTQPQHF.

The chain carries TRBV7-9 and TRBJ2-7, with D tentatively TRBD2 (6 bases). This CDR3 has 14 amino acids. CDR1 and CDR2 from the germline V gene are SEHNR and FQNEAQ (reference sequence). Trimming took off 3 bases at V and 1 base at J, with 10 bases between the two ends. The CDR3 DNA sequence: TGTGCCAGCAGCTTGGAGGGACTTTCCTACGAGCAGTACTTC. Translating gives CASSLEGLSYEQYF. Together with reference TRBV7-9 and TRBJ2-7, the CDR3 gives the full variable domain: DTGVSQNPRHKITKRGQNVTFRCDPISEHNRLYWYRQTLGQGPEFLTYFQNEAQLEKSRLLSDRFSAERPKGSFSTLEIQRTEQGDSAMYLCASSLEGLSYEQYFGPGTRLTVT.

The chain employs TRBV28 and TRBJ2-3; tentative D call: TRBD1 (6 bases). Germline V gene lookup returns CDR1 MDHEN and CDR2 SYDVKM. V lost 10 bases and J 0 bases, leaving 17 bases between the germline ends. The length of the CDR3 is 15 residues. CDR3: CATRTAELSTDTQYF. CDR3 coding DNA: TGTGCCACCCGGACAGCCGAGCTTAGCACAGATACGCAGTATTTT. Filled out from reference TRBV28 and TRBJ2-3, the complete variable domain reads DVKVTQSSRYLVKRTGEKVFLECVQDMDHENMFWYRQDPGLGLRLIYFSYDVKMKEKGDIPEGYSVSREKKERFSLILESASTNQTSMYLCATRTAELSTDTQYFGPGTRLTVL.